This entry features one TCR beta chain sequence. The entry originates in a study of blood T cell repertoires in COVID-19. Sequenced by immunoSEQ multiplex PCR; TCRdb stores in-frame clones only, minus some. This table holds about 56,000 clones, about 88% found once. Between the trimmed V and J ends, which lost 2 bases and 5 bases, there was a span of 10 bases. Germline V gene sequence: CDR1 MNHEY, CDR2 SVGAGI. The CDR3 has 15 residues. The rearrangement joins TRBV6-5 to TRBJ1-6; D might be TRBD1 (5 bases). Sequencing was done on a sample of peripheral blood. The sequence came from a woman aged 55-70 years with COVID-19, enrolled during active disease. The CDR3, as DNA: TGTGCCAGCAGTTACGAGTCAGGGCATAATTCACCCCTCCACTTT. Encoded protein: CASSYESGHNSPLHF.